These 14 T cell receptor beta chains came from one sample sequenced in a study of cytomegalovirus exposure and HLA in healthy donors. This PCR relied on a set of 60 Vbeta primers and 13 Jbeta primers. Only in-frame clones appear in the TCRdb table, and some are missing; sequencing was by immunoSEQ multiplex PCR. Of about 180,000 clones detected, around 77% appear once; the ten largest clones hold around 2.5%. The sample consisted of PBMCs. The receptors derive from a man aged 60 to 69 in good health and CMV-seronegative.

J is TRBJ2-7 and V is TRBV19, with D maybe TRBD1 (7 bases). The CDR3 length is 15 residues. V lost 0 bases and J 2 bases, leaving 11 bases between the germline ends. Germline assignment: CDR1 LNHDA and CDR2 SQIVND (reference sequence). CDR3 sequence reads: CASSIEGGQTYEQYF. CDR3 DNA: TGTGCCAGTAGTATAGAGGGGGGACAGACCTACGAGCAGTACTTC.

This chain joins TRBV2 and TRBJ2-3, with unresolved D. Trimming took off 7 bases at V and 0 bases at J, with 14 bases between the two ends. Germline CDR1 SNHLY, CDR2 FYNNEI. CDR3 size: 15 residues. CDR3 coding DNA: TGTGCCAGCACCGTCAGCGTATATAGCACAGATACGCAGTATTTT. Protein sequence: CASTVSVYSTDTQYF. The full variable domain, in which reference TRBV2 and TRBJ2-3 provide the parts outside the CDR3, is EPEVTQTPSHQVTQMGQEVILRCVPISNHLYFYWYRQILGQKVEFLVSFYNNEISEKSEIFDDQFSVERPDGSNFTLKIRSTKLEDSAMYFCASTVSVYSTDTQYFGPGTRLTVL.

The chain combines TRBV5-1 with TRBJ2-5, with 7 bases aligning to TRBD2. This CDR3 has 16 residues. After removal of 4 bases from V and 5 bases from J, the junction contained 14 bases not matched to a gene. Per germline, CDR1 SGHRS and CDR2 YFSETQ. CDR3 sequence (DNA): TGCGCCAGCAGCCCCGTTTCTAGCGGCCTTTGGGAGACCCAGTACTTC. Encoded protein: CASSPVSSGLWETQYF.

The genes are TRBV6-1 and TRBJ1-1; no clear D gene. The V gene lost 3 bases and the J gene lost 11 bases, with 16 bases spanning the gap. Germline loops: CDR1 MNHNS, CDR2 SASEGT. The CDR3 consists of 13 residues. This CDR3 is CASSELDGGRAFF. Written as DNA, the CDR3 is TGTGCCAGCAGTGAGTTAGACGGAGGGAGGGCTTTCTTT.

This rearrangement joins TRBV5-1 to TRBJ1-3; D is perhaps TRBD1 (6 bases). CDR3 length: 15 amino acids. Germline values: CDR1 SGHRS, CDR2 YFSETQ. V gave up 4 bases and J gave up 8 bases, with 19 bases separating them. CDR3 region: CASSRSTGSTDTIYF. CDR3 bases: TGCGCCAGCAGCCGGTCTACAGGGAGTACAGACACCATATATTTT. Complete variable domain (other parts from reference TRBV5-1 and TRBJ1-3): KAGVTQTPRYLIKTRGQQVTLSCSPISGHRSVSWYQQTPGQGLQFLFEYFSETQRNKGNFPGRFSGRQFSNSRSEMNVSTLELGDSALYLCASSRSTGSTDTIYFGEGSWLTVV.

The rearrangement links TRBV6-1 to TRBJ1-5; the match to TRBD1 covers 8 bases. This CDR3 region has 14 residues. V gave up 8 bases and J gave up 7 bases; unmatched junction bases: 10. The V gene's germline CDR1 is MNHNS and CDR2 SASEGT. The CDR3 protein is CASLGQGTGQPQHF. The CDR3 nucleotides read TGTGCCAGCCTAGGACAGGGTACAGGGCAGCCCCAGCATTTT.

CDR3 sequence (DNA): TGTGCCAGCAGTTGGGGACAGGGTTCTGAAGCTTTCTTT. The encoded protein is CASSWGQGSEAFF. This chain connects TRBV6-5 to TRBJ1-1; 9 bases align to TRBD1. With V trimmed by 4 bases and J by 6 bases, 3 bases remained unmatched. Germline values: CDR1 MNHEY, CDR2 SVGAGI. CDR3 length: 13 residues.

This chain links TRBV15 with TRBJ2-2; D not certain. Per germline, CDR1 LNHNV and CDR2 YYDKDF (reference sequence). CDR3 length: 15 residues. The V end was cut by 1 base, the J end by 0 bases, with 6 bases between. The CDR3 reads CATSRVRPNTGELFF. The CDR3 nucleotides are TGTGCCACCAGCAGAGTGCGTCCGAACACCGGGGAGCTGTTTTTT.

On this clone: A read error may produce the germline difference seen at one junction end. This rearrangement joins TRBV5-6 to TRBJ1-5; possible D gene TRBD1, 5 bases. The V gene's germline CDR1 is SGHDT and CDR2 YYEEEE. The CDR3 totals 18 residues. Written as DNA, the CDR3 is TGTGCCAGCAGCTATGGGGCAGACTCTCGTTATAGCAATCAGCCCCAGAATTTT. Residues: CASSYGADSRYSNQPQNF.

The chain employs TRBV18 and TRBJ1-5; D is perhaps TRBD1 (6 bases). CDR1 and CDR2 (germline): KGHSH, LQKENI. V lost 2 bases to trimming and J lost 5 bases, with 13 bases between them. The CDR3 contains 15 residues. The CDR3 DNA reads TGTGCCAGCTCACCAGAACAGGGTTGGGATCAGCCCCAGCATTTT. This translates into CASSPEQGWDQPQHF.

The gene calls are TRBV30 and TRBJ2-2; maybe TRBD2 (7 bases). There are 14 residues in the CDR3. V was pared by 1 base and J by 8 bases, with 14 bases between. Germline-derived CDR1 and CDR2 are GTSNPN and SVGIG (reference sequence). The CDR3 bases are TGTGCCTGGAGTGCCAAGGGGGGGGGTGGGGAGCTGTTTTTT. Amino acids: CAWSAKGGGGELFF.

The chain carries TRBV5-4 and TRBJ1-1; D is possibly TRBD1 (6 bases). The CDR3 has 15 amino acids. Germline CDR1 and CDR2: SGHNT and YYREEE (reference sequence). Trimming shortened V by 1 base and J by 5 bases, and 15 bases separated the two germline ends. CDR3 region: CASSLYGTPATEAFF. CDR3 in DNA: TGTGCCAGCAGCTTGTATGGGACACCCGCTACTGAAGCTTTCTTT.

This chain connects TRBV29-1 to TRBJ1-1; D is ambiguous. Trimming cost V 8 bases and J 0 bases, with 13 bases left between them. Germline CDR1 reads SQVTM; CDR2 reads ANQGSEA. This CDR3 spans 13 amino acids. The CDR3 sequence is CSSFTRVNTEAFF. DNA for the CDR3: TGCAGCTCCTTTACTAGGGTGAACACTGAAGCTTTCTTT.

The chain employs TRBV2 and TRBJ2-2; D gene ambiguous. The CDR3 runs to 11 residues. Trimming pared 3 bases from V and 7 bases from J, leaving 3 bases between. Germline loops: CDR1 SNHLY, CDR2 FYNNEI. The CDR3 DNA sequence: TGTGCCAGCAGTGAGTACGGGGAGCTGTTTTTT. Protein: CASSEYGELFF.